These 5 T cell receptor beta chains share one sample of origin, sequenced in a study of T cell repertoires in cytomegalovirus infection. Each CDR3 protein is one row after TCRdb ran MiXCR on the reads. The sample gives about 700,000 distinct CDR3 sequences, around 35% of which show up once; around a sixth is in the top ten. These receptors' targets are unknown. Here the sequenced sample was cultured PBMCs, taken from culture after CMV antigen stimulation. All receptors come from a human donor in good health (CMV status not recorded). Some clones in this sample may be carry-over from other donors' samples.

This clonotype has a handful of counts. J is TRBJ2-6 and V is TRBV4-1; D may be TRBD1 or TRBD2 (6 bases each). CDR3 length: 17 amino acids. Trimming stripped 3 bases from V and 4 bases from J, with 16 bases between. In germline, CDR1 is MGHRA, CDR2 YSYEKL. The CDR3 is CASSQAPWGAGANVLTF. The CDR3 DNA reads TGCGCCAGCAGCCAGGCCCCGTGGGGGGCCGGGGCCAACGTCCTGACTTTC.

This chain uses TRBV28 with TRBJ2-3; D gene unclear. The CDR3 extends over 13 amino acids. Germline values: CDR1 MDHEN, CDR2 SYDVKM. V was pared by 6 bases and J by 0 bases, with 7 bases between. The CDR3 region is CASSLYSTDTQYF. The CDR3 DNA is TGTGCCAGCAGCCTATACAGCACAGATACGCAGTATTTT. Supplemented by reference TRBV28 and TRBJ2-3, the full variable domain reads DVKVTQSSRYLVKRTGEKVFLECVQDMDHENMFWYRQDPGLGLRLIYFSYDVKMKEKGDIPEGYSVSREKKERFSLILESASTNQTSMYLCASSLYSTDTQYFGPGTRLTVL.

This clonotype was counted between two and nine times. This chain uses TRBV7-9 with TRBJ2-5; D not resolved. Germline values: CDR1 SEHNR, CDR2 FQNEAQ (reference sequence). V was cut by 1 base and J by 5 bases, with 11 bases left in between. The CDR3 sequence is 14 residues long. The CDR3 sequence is CASSLVGGSETQYF. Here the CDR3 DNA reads TGTGCCAGCAGCTTAGTAGGTGGTAGCGAGACCCAGTACTTC.

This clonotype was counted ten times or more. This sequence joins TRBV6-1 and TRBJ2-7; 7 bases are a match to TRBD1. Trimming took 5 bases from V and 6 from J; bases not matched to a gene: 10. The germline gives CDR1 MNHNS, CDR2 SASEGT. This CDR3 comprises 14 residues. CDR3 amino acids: CASSTGTTGLEQYF. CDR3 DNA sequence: TGTGCCAGCAGTACGGGTACGACAGGGCTCGAGCAGTACTTC.

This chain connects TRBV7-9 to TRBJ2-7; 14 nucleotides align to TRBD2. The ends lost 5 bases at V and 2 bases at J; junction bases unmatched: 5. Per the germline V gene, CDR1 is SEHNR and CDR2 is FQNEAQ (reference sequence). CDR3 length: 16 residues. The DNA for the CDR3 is TGTGCCAGCAGCCGGACGACTAGCGGGGGGGCCTACGAGCAGTACTTC. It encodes CASSRTTSGGAYEQYF.